The 28 T cell receptor beta chains below come from one sample, sequenced in a study of blood T cells in healthy people across ages. The second PCR ran about 7 to 12 cycles with a sample-barcoded 5' primer and J-beta primers. TCRdb re-analysed the 5' RACE reads in MiXCR, keeping a single row per CDR3 protein. Of more than 900,000 distinct CDR3 sequences in the sample, just under 30% were seen once. These data were also filed under a second study, of T cells of mothers and their children.

The sample comprised blood. Source of these receptors: a woman aged 35 to 49 in good health.

This clonotype was picked up many times. V gene TRBV5-5 combines with J gene TRBJ2-1; no firm D call. Germline loops: CDR1 SGHKS, CDR2 YYEKEE (reference sequence). The CDR3 contains 17 residues. V lost 6 bases to trimming and J lost 4 bases, with 23 bases between them. The chain's CDR3 is CASIAGRVPLQYNEQFF. The CDR3 DNA reads as TGTGCCAGCATTGCTGGAAGGGTACCCTTACAATACAATGAGCAGTTCTTC.

This clonotype was seen only a few times. The chain's CDR3 is CASSQEGTLSYEQYF. The CDR3, as DNA: TGTGCCAGCAGCCAGGAGGGGACTCTCTCCTACGAGCAGTACTTC. The chain combines TRBV12-3 or TRBV12-4 with TRBJ2-7; D is possibly TRBD2 (6 bases). This CDR3 contains 15 residues. V shed 6 bases and J shed 0 bases, with 15 bases lying between them.

This clonotype was counted at least ten times. The V and J genes are TRBV6-5 and TRBJ1-1; no clear D gene. The CDR3 has 15 residues. V was shortened by 2 bases and J by 1 base, with 11 bases between the two germline ends. Per germline, CDR1 MNHEY and CDR2 SVGAGI. The CDR3 loop is CASSYVAYPNTEAFF. The CDR3 DNA is TGTGCCAGCAGTTACGTCGCTTACCCGAACACTGAAGCTTTCTTT.

This clonotype was recorded at least ten times. The V call is TRBV29-1, the J call TRBJ2-5; no clear D. CDR1 and CDR2 from the germline V gene are SQVTM and ANQGSEA. The length of the CDR3 is 12 residues. V was cut by 7 bases and J by 2 bases, with 11 bases left in between. CDR3 coding DNA: TGCAGCGGGACCGATCCACAAGAGACCCAGTACTTC. Translating it yields CSGTDPQETQYF. Using reference TRBV29-1 and TRBJ2-5 for the parts outside the CDR3, the full variable domain is SAVISQKPSRDICQRGTSLTIQCQVDSQVTMMFWYRQQPGQSLTLIATANQGSEATYESGFVIDKFPISRPNLTFSTLTVSNMSPEDSSIYLCSGTDPQETQYFGPGTRLLVL.

This clonotype was seen a few times. The V gene is TRBV11-2, the J gene TRBJ1-2; D is unclear. From germline, CDR1 is SGHAT and CDR2 FQNNGV. This CDR3 is 14 amino acids long. The V end lost 3 bases, the J end lost 1 base, and 9 bases lay between the germline ends. CDR3 sequence reads: CASSFGYNNYGYTF. DNA of the CDR3: TGTGCCAGCAGCTTCGGGTATAATAACTATGGCTACACCTTC.

This clonotype was seen repeatedly, ten times or more. This chain uses TRBV20-1 with TRBJ2-5; D possibly corresponds to TRBD2 (5 bases). Trimming shortened V by 3 bases and J by 0 bases, and 8 bases separated the two germline ends. CDR1 is DFQATT, CDR2 SNEGSKA, per germline (reference sequence). The CDR3 is 13 amino acids. This CDR3 reads CSARDSNQETQYF. Written as DNA, the CDR3 is TGCAGTGCTAGGGACTCTAACCAAGAGACCCAGTACTTC.

The rearrangement uses TRBV5-1 and TRBJ1-3, with unresolved D. V was trimmed by 4 bases and J by 0 bases, leaving 14 bases between them. The CDR3 contains 16 residues. The germline V gene encodes CDR1 SGHRS and CDR2 YFSETQ. CDR3 sequence: CASSPEVFLSGNTIYF. The CDR3 nucleotides read TGCGCCAGCAGCCCGGAGGTCTTTCTCTCTGGAAACACCATATATTTT. Combining the CDR3 with reference TRBV5-1 and TRBJ1-3 gives the whole variable domain KAGVTQTPRYLIKTRGQQVTLSCSPISGHRSVSWYQQTPGQGLQFLFEYFSETQRNKGNFPGRFSGRQFSNSRSEMNVSTLELGDSALYLCASSPEVFLSGNTIYFGEGSWLTVV.

Concerning this clonotype: One junction end disagrees with the germline gene, perhaps due to a read error. The DNA for the CDR3 is TGTGCCAGCGTTAGCACAGATATGCAGTATTTT. It is translated as CASVSTDMQYF. The chain couples TRBV12-3 or TRBV12-4 to TRBJ2-3, with unresolved D. The length of the CDR3 is 11 residues.

The sample holds many counts of this clonotype. This sequence joins TRBV28 and TRBJ2-4; D perhaps matches TRBD1 (5 bases). The germline V gene has CDR1 MDHEN and CDR2 SYDVKM. The CDR3 has 16 amino acids. V dropped 4 bases and J dropped 2 bases, with 15 bases sitting between them. The CDR3 DNA reads TGTGCCAGCAGTTCGATCATGACAGTTTCCAAAAACATTCAGTACTTC. Translated, it gives CASSSIMTVSKNIQYF.

This clonotype turned up a few times. The chain uses TRBV12-3 or TRBV12-4 and TRBJ1-1, with D possibly matching TRBD1 (6 bases). This CDR3 is 14 amino acids long. With 6 bases removed from V and 5 bases from J, the gap between germline ends came to 16 bases. The CDR3 bases are TGTGCCAGCAGCCCCAGCACAGGGCCGACTGAAGCTTTCTTT. Translated, it gives CASSPSTGPTEAFF.

This clonotype was seen at least ten times. This chain uses TRBV7-2 with TRBJ1-1; D gene unclear. Germline CDR1 SGHTA, CDR2 FQGNSA. V was pared by 1 base and J by 6 bases, with 9 bases between. The CDR3 loop spans 13 amino acids. The CDR3 DNA follows: TGTGCCAGCAGCTTAGGACCGCTTGCTGAAGCTTTCTTT. It is translated as CASSLGPLAEAFF.

This clonotype was counted at least ten times. The chain couples TRBV7-2 to TRBJ2-5, with D perhaps matching TRBD1 or TRBD2 (6 bases each). CDR1 and CDR2 from the germline V gene are SGHTA and FQGNSA. The CDR3 length is 15 residues. The V gene lost 0 bases and the J gene lost 4 bases, with 12 bases spanning the gap. As DNA, the CDR3 is TGTGCCAGCAGCTTAGCGGGGGGCTTAAGAGAGACCCAGTACTTC. It encodes CASSLAGGLRETQYF.

The chain is built from TRBV5-1 and TRBJ1-6, with a weak D call TRBD1 (5 bases). Germline CDR1 SGHRS, CDR2 YFSETQ. The CDR3 contains 16 residues. Trimming took off 0 bases at V and 4 bases at J, with 11 bases between the two ends. CDR3 protein: CASSLAGTIYNSPLHF. The CDR3 nucleotides read TGCGCCAGCAGCTTGGCAGGGACGATTTATAATTCACCCCTCCACTTT.

The chain uses TRBV6-6 and TRBJ1-1, with D possibly being TRBD1 (6 bases). The CDR3 contains 13 residues. Trimming removed 7 bases from V and 4 bases from J, with 13 bases in between. The V gene's germline CDR1 is MNHNY and CDR2 SVGAGI (reference sequence). The CDR3 sequence is CASTTRGATEAFF. The CDR3, as DNA: TGTGCCAGCACCACGCGGGGGGCCACTGAAGCTTTCTTT.

This chain connects TRBV5-1 to TRBJ1-2, with D perhaps TRBD1 (6 bases). The germline V gene has CDR1 SGHRS and CDR2 YFSETQ. V gave up 7 bases and J gave up 8 bases, with 21 bases separating them. CDR3 length: 14 amino acids. CDR3 DNA: TGCGCCAGCGGCTCTCTCGGGGGCGATGGCGGCTACACCTTC. It yields the protein CASGSLGGDGGYTF.

The sample holds a few counts of this clonotype. This rearrangement joins TRBV12-3 or TRBV12-4 to TRBJ1-5; D gene uncertain. Trimming left V 6 bases short and J 7 bases short, with 22 bases between. The CDR3 runs 16 residues. DNA for the CDR3: TGTGCCAGCAGCCTCGGCGTCGGTTGGGAGGAACAGCCCCAGCATTTT. Its translation: CASSLGVGWEEQPQHF.

This clonotype appeared many times. The chain uses TRBV11-2 and TRBJ2-7; D is possibly TRBD1 (6 bases). Trimming removed 1 base from V and 3 bases from J, with 16 bases in between. There are 16 residues in the CDR3. The germline gives CDR1 SGHAT, CDR2 FQNNGV. CDR3 sequence: CASSLAIEGQLYEQYF. CDR3 DNA sequence: TGTGCCAGCAGCTTAGCAATTGAGGGACAACTCTACGAGCAGTACTTC.

The CDR3 sequence: CSAPGTSGGETQYF. CDR3 DNA sequence: TGCAGTGCTCCAGGGACTAGCGGGGGCGAGACCCAGTACTTC. The genes are TRBV20-1 and TRBJ2-5; TRBD2 agrees at 14 bases. V lost 5 bases and J lost 5; bases outside the gene matches: 4. The CDR3 sequence is 14 residues long. CDR1 and CDR2 (germline): DFQATT, SNEGSKA (reference sequence).

This clonotype was counted a few times. V and J are TRBV7-2 and TRBJ2-5, with TRBD1 as a possible D gene (5 bases). V lost 0 bases and J lost 5, with 13 bases in between. Germline lookup yields CDR1 SGHTA and CDR2 FQGNSA. CDR3 length: 15 residues. The CDR3 is CASSLALGASETQYF. CDR3 in DNA: TGTGCCAGCAGCTTAGCGTTAGGGGCCTCGGAGACCCAGTACTTC.

CDR3 bases: TGTGCCAGCAGCGCCCAGAAGGGCATTAATGAAAAACTGTTTTTT. The encoded protein is CASSAQKGINEKLFF. V usage is TRBV7-2 and J usage is TRBJ1-4; D gene ambiguous. CDR3 length: 15 amino acids. The ends were cut back, 5 bases at V and 4 bases at J, with 14 bases in the middle. Germline CDR1 and CDR2: SGHTA and FQGNSA.

This clonotype was counted at least ten times. V gene TRBV3-1 combines with J gene TRBJ2-7; a weak D match, TRBD1 (5 bases). This CDR3 has 12 residues. Germline V gene sequence: CDR1 LGHDT, CDR2 YNNKEL (reference sequence). V lost 7 bases and J lost 12, with 19 bases in between. In DNA form, the CDR3 reads TGTGCCAGCACCGGTGGTTATCAGGGTTTGTACTTC. Protein sequence: CASTGGYQGLYF.

The genes are TRBV20-1 and TRBJ1-2, with D possibly being TRBD1 (5 bases). This CDR3 contains 12 residues. Germline CDR1 reads DFQATT; CDR2 reads SNEGSKA (reference sequence). V was shortened by 8 bases and J by 0 bases, with 10 bases between the two germline ends. Here the CDR3 DNA reads TGCAGTACCGAGACAGCTAACTATGGCTACACCTTC. The encoded protein is CSTETANYGYTF.

The J gene is TRBJ2-6, the V gene TRBV20-1; TRBD1 might be the D (5 bases). Germline V gene sequence: CDR1 DFQATT, CDR2 SNEGSKA (reference sequence). The V end lost 3 bases, the J end lost 0 bases, and 15 bases lay between the germline ends. This CDR3 has 17 residues. In nucleotides, the CDR3 is TGCAGTGCTAGGGACATGGCCTCTCCCTCTGGGGCCAACGTCCTGACTTTC. Protein sequence: CSARDMASPSGANVLTF.

This clonotype was detected a few times. The chain joins TRBV28 to TRBJ1-2; D unclear. Germline V gives CDR1 MDHEN, CDR2 SYDVKM. V shed 10 bases and J shed 0 bases, with 6 bases lying between them. There are 11 residues in the CDR3. CDR3 sequence: CANASNYGYTF. The DNA for the CDR3 is TGTGCCAACGCTTCTAACTATGGCTACACCTTC.

Concerning this clonotype itself: A clone one base away is much larger, so this may be a read error. The V call is TRBV27, the J call TRBJ2-1; tentatively, D is TRBD1 (6 bases). CDR3 length: 15 residues. In germline, CDR1 is MNHEY, CDR2 SMNVEV (reference sequence). Trimming took off 6 bases at V and 5 bases at J, with 17 bases between the two ends. For the CDR3, the DNA is TGTGCCAGCAGCCAAGCGACAGGCACCCACAATGAGCAGTTCTTC. The encoded protein is CASSQATGTHNEQFF.

This clonotype was picked up a small number of times. The chain links TRBV7-2 to TRBJ2-5; 8 bases align to TRBD1. TRBJ2-7 matches the DNA end more closely, so the J call is doubtful. CDR1 is SGHTA, CDR2 FQGNSA, per germline. The CDR3 covers 13 residues. The CDR3 reads CASRDREANEQYF. The CDR3 DNA sequence: TGTGCCAGCAGGGACAGGGAGGCCAACGAGCAGTACTTC.

There are a few counts of this clonotype. This chain joins TRBV12-3 or TRBV12-4 and TRBJ1-2, with 10 bases that match TRBD1. This CDR3 is built from 16 residues. Losses at the gene ends were 3 bases for V and 8 bases for J; bases not matched to a gene: 12. The CDR3 sequence: CASSLTGTGAITGYTF. The CDR3 nucleotides read TGTGCCAGCAGTTTGACCGGGACAGGGGCGATAACCGGCTACACCTTC.

This clonotype has just a few counts. The gene calls are TRBV27 and TRBJ1-6; TRBD1 matches at 7 bases. The CDR3 is 13 amino acids. J lost 10 bases, V lost 8 bases, and 8 bases had no gene match. Per germline, CDR1 MNHEY and CDR2 SMNVEV (reference sequence). The CDR3 region has the DNA TGTGCCAGCGCAAGCGAGGGGGCCTCACCCCTCCACTTT. This codes for CASASEGASPLHF.